The present TCR beta chain was sequenced within a study of cytomegalovirus exposure and HLA in healthy donors. For the study at large: Earlier results showed almost 120 million unique TCR beta sequences derived from approximately 170 million T cells. General study findings and limits: Researchers reported that a few CMV-associated chains were confirmed in vitro as CMV antigen-specific. Certain indistinguishable V segments, among them TRBV6-2 and TRBV6-3, were excluded. HLA alleles were associated with some 16,000 TCR beta sequences in a later analysis at 0.05 false discovery rate.

A note on this clone: Its antigen is unidentified.

Vbeta (60) and Jbeta (13) primers were used in the PCR. The method was immunoSEQ multiplex PCR; TCRdb's version includes in-frame clones alone and lacks a portion of them. This sample has 130,000 to 150,000 clones, with around 80% found just once. Germline V gene data show CDR1 as MNHEY and CDR2 as SVGAGI. CDR3 length equals 13 residues. The ends were cut back, 6 bases at V and 1 base at J, with 7 bases in the middle. This receptor was identified in a man aged 35 to 55 in good health and CMV-seronegative. The rearrangement joins TRBV6-5 to TRBJ1-5, with D uncertain. The sequencing input was PBMCs. The CDR3 loop reads CASRVRSNQPQHF. CDR3 in DNA: TGTGCCAGCAGGGTCAGGAGCAATCAGCCCCAGCATTTT.